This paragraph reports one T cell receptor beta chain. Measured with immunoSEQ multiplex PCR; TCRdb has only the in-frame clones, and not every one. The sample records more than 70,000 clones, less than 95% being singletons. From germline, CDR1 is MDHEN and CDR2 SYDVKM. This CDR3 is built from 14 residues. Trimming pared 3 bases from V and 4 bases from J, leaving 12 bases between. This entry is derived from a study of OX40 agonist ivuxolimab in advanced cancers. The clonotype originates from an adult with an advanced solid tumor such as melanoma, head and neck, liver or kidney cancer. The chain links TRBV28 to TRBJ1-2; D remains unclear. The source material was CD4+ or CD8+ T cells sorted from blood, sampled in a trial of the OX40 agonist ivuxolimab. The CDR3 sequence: CASSLMGIAYGYTF. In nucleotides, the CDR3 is TGTGCCAGCAGTTTGATGGGGATCGCCTATGGCTACACCTTC.